The present entry profiles one TCR beta chain with its context. V lost 6 bases to trimming and J lost 6 bases, with 15 bases between them. The germline V gene encodes CDR1 SNHLY and CDR2 FYNNEI. CDR3 length: 14 residues. The sample is drawn from a study of T-cell memory formation after mild COVID-19. Study background: TCR clusters were largely donor specific.

After 5'RACE with constant-segment primers, TCR alpha and TCR beta cDNA libraries carrying sample barcodes and UMIs were obtained. TCRdb redid the calling of the 5' RACE reads with MiXCR, one entry per CDR3 protein. The table lists approximately 440,000 distinct CDR3 sequences, 15% to 20% of them singletons, with roughly 8% in the top ten. The sequenced sample was PBMCs or a T cell subset sorted from them (not recorded which). The rearrangement uses TRBV2 and TRBJ1-5; a possible D gene is TRBD1 (6 bases). This TCR was sampled from an adult woman who had mild COVID-19 (a few samples of this study predate the infection). Cell type and time point are not known. The CDR3 here is CASSQDRLPQPQHF. DNA of the CDR3: TGTGCCAGCAGCCAAGACAGGCTGCCTCAGCCCCAGCATTTT. Variable domain in full (rest from reference TRBV2 and TRBJ1-5): EPEVTQTPSHQVTQMGQEVILRCVPISNHLYFYWYRQILGQKVEFLVSFYNNEISEKSEIFDDQFSVERPDGSNFTLKIRSTKLEDSAMYFCASSQDRLPQPQHFGDGTRLSIL.